This TCR beta chain was sequenced for a study of T cells after yellow fever vaccination. Study context: SMART-Seq v4 Ultra Low Input served to prepare low-cell-number fractions. Study-level results: Abundant clonotypes from the bulk population could get into FACS-sorted repertoires as contaminants. The secondary response showed a weaker magnitude and a faster peak, day 5 versus 15.

Template switching with 5'RACE generated the TCR cDNA and added a universal primer site and UMIs. TCRdb independently ran MiXCR on the 5' RACE reads; one entry per CDR3 protein. This table holds some 390,000 distinct CDR3 sequences, under 20% found once. V was pared by 2 bases and J by 1 base, with 11 bases between. This CDR3 comprises 15 residues. Germline V gives CDR1 SGHKS, CDR2 YYEKEE (reference sequence). As to this clonotype: Its antigen remains unidentified.

The source is a man aged 18 to 29 who received the YFV17D yellow fever vaccine. The rearrangement uses TRBV5-5 and TRBJ2-3; D might be TRBD1 or TRBD2, each matching 5 bases. The sequences come from PBMCs, collected before the yellow fever booster vaccination. CDR3 loop: CASSFPGARTDTQYF. Written as DNA, the CDR3 is TGTGCCAGCAGCTTCCCCGGGGCTCGCACAGATACGCAGTATTTT.